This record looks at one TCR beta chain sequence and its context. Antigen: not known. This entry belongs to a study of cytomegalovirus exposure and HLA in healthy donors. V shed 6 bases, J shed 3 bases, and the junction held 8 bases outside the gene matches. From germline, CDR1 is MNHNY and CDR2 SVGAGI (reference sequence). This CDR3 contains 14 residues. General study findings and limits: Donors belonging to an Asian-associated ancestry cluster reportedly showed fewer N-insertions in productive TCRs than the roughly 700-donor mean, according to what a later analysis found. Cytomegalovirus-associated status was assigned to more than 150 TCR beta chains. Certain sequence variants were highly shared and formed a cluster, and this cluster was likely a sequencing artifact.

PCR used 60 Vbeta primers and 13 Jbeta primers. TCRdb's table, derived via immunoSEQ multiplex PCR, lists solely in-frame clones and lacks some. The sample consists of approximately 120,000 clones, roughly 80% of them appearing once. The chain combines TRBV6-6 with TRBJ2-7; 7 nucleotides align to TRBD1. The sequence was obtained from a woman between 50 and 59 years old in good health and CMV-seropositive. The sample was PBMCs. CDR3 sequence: CASSPGTANYEQYF. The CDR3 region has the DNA TGTGCCAGCAGCCCCGGGACAGCCAACTACGAGCAGTACTTC.